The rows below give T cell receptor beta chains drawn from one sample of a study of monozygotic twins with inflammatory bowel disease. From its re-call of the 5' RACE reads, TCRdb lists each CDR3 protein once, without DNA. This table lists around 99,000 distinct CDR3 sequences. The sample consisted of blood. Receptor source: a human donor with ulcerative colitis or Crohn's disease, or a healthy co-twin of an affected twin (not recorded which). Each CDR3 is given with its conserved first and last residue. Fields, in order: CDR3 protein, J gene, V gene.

CASSRGTSYNEQFF,TRBJ2-1,TRBV19
CAISENGGQYEQYF,TRBJ2-7,TRBV10-3
CSAVRPDTDTQYF,TRBJ2-3,TRBV20-1
CASSQGLAVLQETQYF,TRBJ2-5,TRBV4-2
CASSTQPLAGAGYNEQFF,TRBJ2-1,TRBV19
CASSQGLNTGELFF,TRBJ2-2,TRBV3-1
CASSLTGGNMNTGELFF,TRBJ2-2,TRBV7-3
CASSNLRASGNTIYF,TRBJ1-3,TRBV9
CSARDLRDEQFF,TRBJ2-1,TRBV20-1
CASSGSSGKRETQYF,TRBJ2-5,TRBV5-1
CASSLGQHSGYTF,TRBJ1-2,TRBV5-1
CASSAETGWSGTGELFF,TRBJ2-2,TRBV5-1
CASSKTGVAFF,TRBJ1-1,TRBV12-3/TRBV12-4
CSASRQGGGYEQYF,TRBJ2-7,TRBV20-1
CSVEKGQGSSNYGYTF,TRBJ1-2,TRBV29-1
CASSPLWRTGELFF,TRBJ2-2,TRBV7-9